Listed below are T cell receptor beta chains from one sample, sequenced in a study of T cell changes during pregnancy in multiple sclerosis. Clones were sequenced by immunoSEQ multiplex PCR, and TCRdb holds only the in-frame ones, with some missing. Here the sample spans approximately 30,000 clones, roughly nine tenths being singletons. Sample: CD8+ T cells from peripheral blood mononuclear cells, taken before pregnancy. The source is a female donor with multiple sclerosis, enrolled in a pregnancy study. Both conserved end residues are trimmed from each CDR3. Each record gives: V gene, CDR3 protein.

TRBV19 | ASSIGRGMTETQY
TRBV6-4 | ASSEGAGGDTQY
TRBV5-8 | ASSLAGDTEAF
TRBV13 | ASSLDREETQY
TRBV28 | ASSLLRVQPQH
TRBV11-1 | ASSLLEGTEAF
TRBV19 | ASSMGARSYT
TRBV27 | ASPRGGAFFEQF
TRBV7-9 | ASSIQRYNEQF
TRBV5-1 | ASSDLVASYEQY
TRBV9 | ASSVTGENTEAF
TRBV4-1 | ASSQLQGASNQPQH
TRBV1 | TSSAQSRANVLT
TRBV27 | ASSFGQGVYGYT
TRBV21-1 | ASSNETTGNEKLF
TRBV7-2 | ASSLELRGRNNSPLH
TRBV9 | ASSVHRGQRMNEQF
TRBV30 | AWNGGARDWGCHEQY
TRBV6-1 | ASSELGQGHYGYT
TRBV5-6 | ASSHRTVYTYEQY
TRBV18 | ASSPDSTDTQY
TRBV5-1 | ASSGNTTQY
TRBV4-1 | ASSPPGGSHTDTQY
TRBV6-5 | ASSPSGGGEQF
TRBV10-1 | ASSESRTGVYEQY
TRBV6-1 | ASSEGTGGYEQY
TRBV4-1 | ASSQRTGGYGYT
TRBV5-1 | ASSLLGESPF